The 30 T cell receptor beta chains listed next were all sequenced from one sample in a study of preoperative IRX-2 immunotherapy in early breast cancer. Treatment denoted: preoperative locoregional IRX-2 cytokine immunotherapy. This table comes from immunoSEQ multiplex PCR, and its TCRdb copy is limited to in-frame clones, with some not included. The sample contains over 55,000 clones, roughly 95% of which appear only once. The sample was taken from a patient treated with IRX-2 immunotherapy. These receptor sequences come from a human donor with breast cancer.

V is TRBV4-2 and J is TRBJ2-3; 8 bases line up with TRBD2. Germline trimming cut 3 bases from V and 4 bases from J; bases unmatched to any gene: 15. This CDR3 contains 18 residues. The germline V gene encodes CDR1 LGHNA and CDR2 YNFKEQ. CDR3 sequence reads: CASSQPVGWREVPDTQYF. CDR3 sequence (DNA): TGTGCCAGCAGCCAGCCGGTTGGTTGGCGGGAGGTCCCAGATACGCAGTATTTT.

The chain links TRBV7-3 to TRBJ2-2; 13 nucleotides match TRBD2. V lost 4 bases and J lost 4; bases outside the gene matches: 3. The CDR3 covers 16 residues. Germline CDR1 reads SGHTA; CDR2 reads FQGTGA. CDR3 in DNA: TGTGCCAGCAGCTCCCGGACTAGCGGGAGCACCGGGGAGCTGTTTTTT. Translated, it gives CASSSRTSGSTGELFF.

This clone has just one count. J is TRBJ2-2 and V is TRBV19, with D perhaps TRBD2 (6 bases). V lost 4 bases to trimming and J lost 7 bases, with 13 bases between them. The CDR3 has 14 residues. Germline V gene lookup returns CDR1 LNHDA and CDR2 SQIVND (reference sequence). The DNA for the CDR3 is TGTGCCAGTAGTAGTCGGGAGTTTGGCGGGGAGCTGTTTTTT. It codes for CASSSREFGGELFF.

V usage is TRBV28 and J usage is TRBJ1-3; D gene ambiguous. CDR3 length: 15 amino acids. Germline lookup yields CDR1 MDHEN and CDR2 SYDVKM. V was clipped by 7 bases and J by 4 bases, with 17 bases between them. This CDR3 reads CASTPTMGAGNTIYF. The CDR3 nucleotides are TGTGCCAGCACCCCTACCATGGGTGCGGGAAACACCATATATTTT.

This chain links TRBV5-4 with TRBJ2-1; D call uncertain. This CDR3 spans 12 amino acids. Trimming took 0 bases from V and 5 from J, leaving 3 bases between them. Germline V gene sequence: CDR1 SGHNT, CDR2 YYREEE (reference sequence). Here the CDR3 DNA reads TGTGCCAGCAGCTTGGACCACAATGAGCAGTTCTTC. It codes for CASSLDHNEQFF.

V is TRBV7-2 and J is TRBJ2-1, with TRBD2 matching over 13 bases. Germline V gene data show CDR1 as SGHTA and CDR2 as FQGNSA. The CDR3 spans 16 residues. V gave up 4 bases and J gave up 9 bases; unmatched junction bases: 9. In nucleotides, the CDR3 is TGTGCCAGCAGCTCTCGGACTAGCGGGGGAGGGGGTGAGCAGTTCTTC. It is translated as CASSSRTSGGGGEQFF.

V is TRBV28 and J is TRBJ1-1; D ambiguous. CDR1 and CDR2 (germline): MDHEN, SYDVKM. Trimming shortened V by 6 bases and J by 4 bases, and 12 bases separated the two germline ends. The CDR3 is 13 amino acids. CDR3 protein: CASSLVGGTEAFF. CDR3 DNA sequence: TGTGCCAGCAGCTTAGTGGGTGGCACTGAAGCTTTCTTT.

This clone was recorded only once. The J gene is TRBJ1-5, the V gene TRBV9, with D perhaps matching TRBD1 (5 bases). Germline values: CDR1 SGDLS, CDR2 YYNGEE. This CDR3 region has 13 residues. V dropped 0 bases and J dropped 5 bases, with 6 bases sitting between them. This chain's CDR3 is CASSVEGDQPQHF. DNA for the CDR3: TGTGCCAGCAGCGTAGAAGGGGATCAGCCCCAGCATTTT.

This rearrangement joins TRBV11-2 to TRBJ2-5; D perhaps matches TRBD2 (5 bases). The CDR3 covers 13 residues. Trimming stripped 1 base from V and 5 bases from J, with 8 bases between. The germline CDR1 and CDR2 sequences are SGHAT and FQNNGV. The CDR3: CASSLAGWETQYF. The CDR3, as DNA: TGTGCCAGCAGCTTAGCGGGGTGGGAGACCCAGTACTTC.

The gene calls are TRBV5-4 and TRBJ2-7, with D tentatively TRBD1 or TRBD2 (6 bases each). The CDR3 is 13 residues long. V lost 0 bases and J 6 bases, leaving 10 bases between the germline ends. Germline V gives CDR1 SGHNT, CDR2 YYREEE (reference sequence). CDR3 residues: CASSLVPGAEQYF. DNA of the CDR3: TGTGCCAGCAGCTTGGTTCCGGGGGCCGAGCAGTACTTC.

This clone appeared once. The gene calls are TRBV11-2 and TRBJ2-5; TRBD1 matches 7 bases. Germline CDR1 SGHAT, CDR2 FQNNGV. Trimming cost V 5 bases and J 5 bases; bases outside gene matches: 8. The CDR3 has 14 amino acids. CDR3 sequence reads: CASSIQGKHETQYF. The CDR3 DNA follows: TGTGCCAGCAGCATACAGGGGAAGCACGAGACCCAGTACTTC.

V usage is TRBV6-6 and J usage is TRBJ1-6, with D unresolved. Germline V gives CDR1 MNHNY, CDR2 SVGAGI (reference sequence). V dropped 7 bases and J dropped 0 bases, with 7 bases sitting between them. This CDR3 has 14 residues. Here the CDR3 reads CASMGGSYNSPLHF. Here the CDR3 DNA reads TGTGCCAGCATGGGAGGCTCCTATAATTCACCCCTCCACTTT.

The V call is TRBV28, the J call TRBJ1-1; D is uncertain. The CDR3 runs 13 residues. V shed 1 base and J shed 0 bases, with 3 bases lying between them. Germline V gives CDR1 MDHEN, CDR2 SYDVKM. The CDR3 spells CASSLYVNTEAFF. The DNA for the CDR3 is TGTGCCAGCAGTTTATACGTGAACACTGAAGCTTTCTTT.

This clone came up once. This chain joins TRBV10-3 and TRBJ1-2; D not resolved. From germline, CDR1 is ENHRY and CDR2 SYGVKD. The length of the CDR3 is 12 residues. V lost 4 bases, J lost 4 bases, and 7 bases lay in between. Here the CDR3 reads CAISAEAYGYTF. CDR3 in DNA: TGTGCCATCAGTGCCGAGGCCTATGGCTACACCTTC.

This chain joins TRBV27 and TRBJ2-1, with D hard to call. The V gene's germline CDR1 is MNHEY and CDR2 SMNVEV (reference sequence). The CDR3 loop spans 15 amino acids. V lost 3 bases, J lost 0 bases, and 9 bases lay in between. In DNA, the CDR3 is TGTGCCAGCAGTTTCTCTGCCTCCTCCTACAATGAGCAGTTCTTC. It specifies CASSFSASSYNEQFF.

This rearrangement joins TRBV2 to TRBJ1-6; the D gene is possibly TRBD1 (5 bases). Per the germline V gene, CDR1 is SNHLY and CDR2 is FYNNEI. The CDR3 totals 15 residues. V was shortened by 3 bases and J by 9 bases, with 15 bases between the two germline ends. In DNA, the CDR3 is TGTGCCAGCAGTGAGTCCGGCAGGGAGGGTTCACCCCTCCACTTT. This codes for CASSESGREGSPLHF.

The rearrangement uses TRBV30 and TRBJ1-2, with 10 bases matching TRBD1. V shed 1 base and J 10 bases; nucleotides not matched to a gene: 15. Germline V lookup: CDR1 GTSNPN, CDR2 SVGIG (reference sequence). There are 16 residues in the CDR3. The CDR3 here is CAWSGPTGTGAMAYTF. DNA for the CDR3: TGTGCCTGGAGTGGTCCCACCGGGACAGGGGCTATGGCCTACACCTTC.

The J gene is TRBJ2-3, the V gene TRBV7-8; no reliable D call. Per the germline V gene, CDR1 is SGHVS and CDR2 is FQNEAQ. Trimming stripped 2 bases from V and 6 bases from J, with 12 bases between. This CDR3 spans 14 amino acids. Here the CDR3 DNA reads TGTGCCAGCAGCTTAAGACCCTTGGAGGATACGCAGTATTTT. Residues: CASSLRPLEDTQYF.

The chain has TRBV14 and TRBJ1-1; D gene uncertain. Trimming removed 6 bases at V and 4 bases at J, with 6 bases between. CDR1 SGHDN and CDR2 FVKESK come from the germline V gene. This CDR3 contains 11 residues. The CDR3 loop reads CASSFATEAFF. CDR3 coding DNA: TGTGCCAGCAGTTTTGCCACTGAAGCTTTCTTT.

The chain joins TRBV28 to TRBJ1-1; D perhaps matches TRBD1 (5 bases). The CDR3 covers 14 residues. In germline, CDR1 is MDHEN, CDR2 SYDVKM. V lost 6 bases, J lost 0 bases, and 11 bases lay in between. Here the CDR3 DNA reads TGTGCCAGCAGATCGTGGGGGATGAACACTGAAGCTTTCTTT. Its translation is CASRSWGMNTEAFF.

J is TRBJ2-7 and V is TRBV5-5; D remains unclear. The CDR3 spans 14 residues. Germline assignment: CDR1 SGHKS and CDR2 YYEKEE (reference sequence). With 1 base removed from V and 0 bases from J, the gap between germline ends came to 8 bases. The CDR3 reads CASSLRIPSYEQYF. The CDR3 DNA follows: TGTGCCAGCAGCTTGCGGATACCCTCCTACGAGCAGTACTTC.

The CDR3 loop reads CASSLGVGYNEQFF. The CDR3 region has the DNA TGCGCCAGCAGCTTGGGAGTGGGGTACAATGAGCAGTTCTTC. The chain uses TRBV5-1 and TRBJ2-1; D remains unclear. With 0 bases removed from V and 4 bases from J, the gap between germline ends came to 8 bases. Germline CDR1 and CDR2: SGHRS and YFSETQ. CDR3 length: 14 amino acids.

The chain is built from TRBV28 and TRBJ2-4; D is undetermined. Trimming took 4 bases from V and 8 from J, leaving 12 bases between them. The germline V gene encodes CDR1 MDHEN and CDR2 SYDVKM. The CDR3 is 13 amino acids. This chain's CDR3 is CASSSVETDIQYF. The CDR3 nucleotides read TGTGCCAGCAGTTCCGTAGAAACTGACATTCAGTACTTC.

This chain connects TRBV4-3 to TRBJ1-1; D is uncertain. This CDR3 contains 15 residues. Trimming stripped 1 base from V and 6 bases from J, with 15 bases between. CDR1 and CDR2 from the germline V gene are LGHNA and YSLEER. The CDR3 region is CASSQGRTSRAEAFF. CDR3 DNA sequence: TGCGCCAGCAGCCAAGGACGGACCTCGAGGGCTGAAGCTTTCTTT.

The V and J genes are TRBV18 and TRBJ1-3; possibly TRBD1 for D (5 bases). The CDR3 spans 17 residues. CDR1 and CDR2 (germline): KGHSH, LQKENI. V gave up 6 bases and J gave up 0 bases, with 18 bases separating them. The CDR3 nucleotides read TGTGCCAGCTCCCCCGCGGCCGGACAACGCTCTGGAAACACCATATATTTT. Translation gives CASSPAAGQRSGNTIYF.

The CDR3 DNA sequence: TGTGCCAGCACCCCGGGACCCACAGATACGCAGTATTTT. Its protein is CASTPGPTDTQYF. V is TRBV27 and J is TRBJ2-3, with D perhaps assigned TRBD1 or TRBD2 (5 bases each). This CDR3 is 13 amino acids long. The germline V gene has CDR1 MNHEY and CDR2 SMNVEV (reference sequence). The V end lost 7 bases, the J end lost 2 bases, and 10 bases lay between the germline ends.

The genes are TRBV7-7 and TRBJ2-5; D unclear. The J call may not be correct, given that the DNA end is closer to TRBJ2-7. From germline, CDR1 is SSHAT and CDR2 FNYEAQ (reference sequence). CDR3 length: 13 amino acids. The CDR3 DNA sequence: TGTGCCAGCAGCTTGAAGTTCTCCTACGAGCAGTACTTC. Translating it yields CASSLKFSYEQYF.

The V and J genes are TRBV21-1 and TRBJ1-3. TRBV21-1 is tagged as a pseudogene. The CDR3 totals 18 residues. CDR3 in DNA: TGTGCCAGCAGCAAACTATTGTCACTCGGGCCCCTAGGAAACACCATATATTTT. Protein: CASSKLLSLGPLGNTIYF.

The V gene is TRBV7-9, the J gene TRBJ2-7; a possible D gene is TRBD1 (6 bases). Per the germline V gene, CDR1 is SEHNR and CDR2 is FQNEAQ (reference sequence). There are 13 residues in the CDR3. V lost 0 bases and J 5 bases, leaving 8 bases between the germline ends. Here the CDR3 reads CASSLAPGDEQYF. The CDR3 DNA reads as TGTGCCAGCAGCTTAGCCCCAGGGGACGAGCAGTACTTC.

The chain has TRBV18 and TRBJ1-1, with 7 bases lining up with TRBD1. J lost 2 bases, V lost 4 bases, and 4 bases had no gene match. The length of the CDR3 is 14 residues. Germline values: CDR1 KGHSH, CDR2 LQKENI. The CDR3, as DNA: TGTGCCAGCTCACGACGGGACAGCAACACTGAAGCTTTCTTT. Its translation: CASSRRDSNTEAFF.